This section outlines one T cell receptor (beta chain) sequence together with its context. This specimen belongs to a study of T cells after posttransplantation cyclophosphamide. Busulfan-fludarabine conditioning, marrow transplant, and cyclophosphamide on days +3 and +4 were administered. Assay: immunoSEQ multiplex PCR; the TCRdb copy retains only in-frame clones and omits some. The profile shows 920 or so clones, 45% to 70% of them singletons. The CDR3 covers 14 residues. Germline CDR1 reads MDHEN; CDR2 reads SYDVKM. V lost 5 bases to trimming and J lost 4 bases, with 11 bases between them. This sequence joins TRBV28 and TRBJ2-2; TRBD2 is a possible D gene (6 bases). The sample was CD8+ T cells sorted from blood, taken after allogeneic stem cell transplant with posttransplant cyclophosphamide. The receptor comes from a male patient between 50 and 60 years old who received an allogeneic stem cell transplant from an unrelated donor, was CMV-positive, and had acute GVHD only. Some T cells may be provided by the graft donor. The CDR3 loop reads CASSPGAGTGELFF. CDR3 sequence (DNA): TGTGCCAGCAGTCCGGGAGCAGGCACCGGGGAGCTGTTTTTT.